These T cell receptor beta chains were read from a single sample in a study of shared clonotypes between healthy human individuals. Using immunoSEQ multiplex PCR, the repertoire was profiled, and TCRdb retains in-frame clones only, with some absent. Here the sample spans a few million clones, more than 80% being singletons. The sequenced sample was naive CD4+ T cells from PBMCs. These receptors were collected from a man in his late teens or twenties in good health. Some clones in this sample may be carry-over from other donors' samples. Each CDR3 is given with its conserved first and last residue. The D gene is left open where the match is weak. Expanded clones are given a class, and other clones once, few, many or no size at all.

size: -
D: -
V: TRBV4-1
J: TRBJ2-5
CDR3: CASSQDTSRWWQETQYF
DNA: TGCGCCAGCAGCCAAGACACGTCTAGGTGGTGGCAAGAGACCCAGTACTTC

size: -
D: -
V: TRBV10-3
J: TRBJ1-2
CDR3: CAISESPRTHYGYTF
DNA: TGTGCCATCAGTGAGTCGCCCCGGACACATTATGGCTACACCTTC

size: -
D: -
V: TRBV11-2
J: TRBJ1-2
CDR3: CASSASTGNYGYTF
DNA: TGTGCCAGCAGCGCGTCCACAGGGAACTATGGCTACACCTTC

size: -
D: -
V: TRBV7-8
J: TRBJ2-3
CDR3: CASSAVSGGGTDTQYF
DNA: TGTGCCAGCAGCGCAGTGTCAGGGGGAGGAACAGATACGCAGTATTTT

size: -
D: -
V: TRBV15
J: TRBJ2-7
CDR3: CATSRDGREQYF
DNA: TGTGCCACCAGCAGAGATGGGCGGGAGCAGTACTTC

size: -
D: -
V: TRBV28
J: TRBJ2-6
CDR3: CASSTGRISGANVLTF
DNA: TGTGCCAGCAGCACCGGACGGATATCTGGGGCCAACGTCCTGACTTTC

size: -
D: TRBD2
V: TRBV5-1
J: TRBJ2-1
CDR3: CASSLGLAGSIDEQFF
DNA: TGCGCCAGCAGCTTGGGACTAGCGGGAAGTATCGATGAGCAGTTCTTC

size: -
D: -
V: TRBV6-1
J: TRBJ2-3
CDR3: CASSEIPHRVSQYF
DNA: TGTGCCAGCAGTGAAATCCCCCATAGAGTCTCGCAGTATTTT

size: -
D: -
V: TRBV7-8
J: TRBJ2-7
CDR3: CASSLAGTGSYEQYF
DNA: TGTGCCAGCAGCTTAGCCGGGACGGGCTCCTACGAGCAGTACTTC

size: once
D: -
V: TRBV7-2
J: TRBJ1-4
CDR3: CASSLGGSDNEKLFF
DNA: TGTGCCAGCAGCTTAGGGGGGAGCGATAATGAAAAACTGTTTTTT

size: -
D: -
V: TRBV7-6
J: TRBJ2-6
CDR3: CASSLFSSGANVLTF
DNA: TGTGCCAGCAGCTTATTCTCCTCTGGGGCCAACGTCCTGACTTTC

size: -
D: -
V: TRBV25-1
J: TRBJ1-3
CDR3: CASSAIPSGNTIYF
DNA: TGTGCCAGCAGTGCGATCCCTTCTGGAAACACCATATATTTT

size: -
D: TRBD1
V: TRBV6-5
J: TRBJ2-3
CDR3: CASRGTALGDTQYF
DNA: TGTGCCAGCAGGGGGACAGCTTTAGGAGATACGCAGTATTTT

size: -
D: TRBD2
V: TRBV2
J: TRBJ2-7
CDR3: CASSGGLAGGYEQYF
DNA: TGTGCCAGCAGTGGAGGACTAGCCGGCGGGTACGAGCAGTACTTC

size: -
D: -
V: TRBV4-1
J: TRBJ2-2
CDR3: CASTPSGGAYTGELFF
DNA: TGCGCCAGCACCCCTTCCGGAGGGGCCTACACCGGGGAGCTGTTTTTT

size: -
D: TRBD2
V: TRBV15
J: TRBJ2-1
CDR3: CATTRREDTYNEQFF
DNA: TGTGCCACCACCCGGCGGGAGGACACCTACAATGAGCAGTTCTTC

size: -
D: TRBD2
V: TRBV5-1
J: TRBJ2-1
CDR3: CASSLAAGGNNEQFF
DNA: TGCGCCAGCAGCTTGGCGGCGGGGGGCAACAATGAGCAGTTCTTC